This T cell receptor (beta chain) was sequenced in a study of blood T cell repertoires in COVID-19. Study context: COVID-19 samples from acute and convalescent phases originated in the United States, Italy and Spain. In each case, the material was cDNA or gDNA derived from T cells, B-cell-depleted T cells, or PBMCs.

The germline CDR1 and CDR2 sequences are MNHNS and SASEGT. Deletions cut 2 bases from V and 1 base from J, with 9 bases between. This CDR3 spans 14 amino acids. Using immunoSEQ multiplex PCR, the repertoire was profiled, and TCRdb retains in-frame clones only, with some absent. Among 180,000 or so clones, roughly nine tenths were seen once, and the ten largest hold almost 1%. This rearrangement joins TRBV6-1 to TRBJ2-7; tentatively, D is TRBD1 (6 bases). The sequence was obtained from a man between 18 and 29 years old with acute or convalescent COVID-19. What was sequenced was peripheral blood. As DNA, the CDR3 is TGTGCCAGCAGTGAAAGGGACATTTCCTACGAGCAGTACTTC. It yields the protein CASSERDISYEQYF.